This TCR beta chain was sequenced in a study of T cell repertoires in cytomegalovirus infection. Overall study context: Recently identified HLA-C-restricted CMV epitopes were used, and well-studied HLA-B-restricted CMV epitopes were used as well. Both a matching HLA type and CMV infection were indicated by public TCR beta signatures. Whole-study results and caveats: Using cumulative public TCR beta family frequency, the authors identified those who carried CMV together with the relevant HLA. What dominated the ex vivo response were HLA-C-restricted CMV-specific TCR beta clonotypes.

Each CDR3 protein is one row after TCRdb ran MiXCR on the reads. The sample lists fewer than 650,000 distinct CDR3 sequences; around 40% were seen once. In the case of this clonotype: Its antigen remains unidentified.

V shed 2 bases and J shed 6 bases, with 13 bases lying between them. CDR1 is MNHNY and CDR2 is SVGAGI in the germline V gene (reference sequence). This CDR3 is 15 amino acids long. The sequencing used cultured PBMCs, collected from culture after CMV antigen stimulation. The receptor was derived from a human donor in good health (CMV status not recorded). Some clones in this sample may be carry-over from other donors' samples. V usage is TRBV6-6 and J usage is TRBJ1-4, with a tentative D call TRBD1 (5 bases). As DNA, the CDR3 is TGTGCCAGCAGTTACGGCGGGGCCACAGATGAAAAACTGTTTTTT. It codes for CASSYGGATDEKLFF.